This TCR beta chain was obtained from a study of blood T cell repertoires in COVID-19. Study context: Sources were T cells, B-cell-depleted T cells, or PBMCs; the material itself was cDNA or gDNA.

Germline CDR1 and CDR2: MNHNS and SASEGT. CDR3 length: 14 residues. Deletions cut 3 bases from V and 12 bases from J, with 18 bases between. The protocol was immunoSEQ multiplex PCR, while the TCRdb copy is restricted to in-frame clones and leaves out a portion. The sample records about 130,000 clones, 79% being singletons. The gene calls are TRBV6-1 and TRBJ1-3, with D tentatively TRBD1 (6 bases). The sample taken for sequencing was peripheral blood. The TCR comes from a man between 35 and 55 years old with active or convalescent COVID-19. This CDR3 reads CASSDGTPYRHIYF. For the CDR3, the DNA is TGTGCCAGCAGTGATGGGACACCCTACCGGCACATATATTTT.